Below are 5 T cell receptor beta chains sequenced from a single sample in a study of cytomegalovirus exposure and HLA in healthy donors (dated by TCRdb to between 2016 and 2019). The receptor library was made with the immunoSEQ multiplex PCR assay. A mixture of 60 forward primers for TCR Vbeta segments and 13 reverse primers for TCR Jbeta segments was used in the multiplex PCR. Not all clones reach the TCRdb copy of this immuneACCESS table, which keeps in-frame sequences only. Checked studies attribute under half of the gap to unresolved V genes and leave the rest unexplained. This sample gives under 150,000 clones in total; 60% to 85% of them show up just once. The ten largest clones capture nearly 7% of the sample. Sequences were obtained from PBMCs. Every receptor here comes from a man between 35 and 55 years old in good health and CMV-seropositive.

V is TRBV11-2 and J is TRBJ1-6; no reliable D call. V lost 3 bases to trimming and J lost 0 bases, with 12 bases between them. CDR1 is SGHAT, CDR2 FQNNGV, per germline. The CDR3 spans 17 residues. The CDR3 reads CASSLRQSFSYNSPLHF. CDR3 nucleotide sequence: TGTGCCAGCAGCTTGAGGCAGTCATTCTCCTATAATTCACCCCTCCACTTT. The full variable domain, its missing parts supplied by reference TRBV11-2 and TRBJ1-6, is EAGVAQSPRYKIIEKRQSVAFWCNPISGHATLYWYQQILGQGPKLLIQFQNNGVVDDSQLPKDRFSAERLKGVDSTLKIQPAKLEDSAVYLCASSLRQSFSYNSPLHFGNGTRLTVT.

This chain joins TRBV28 and TRBJ1-6; D is possibly TRBD1 (5 bases). CDR3 length: 15 amino acids. Germline V gene data show CDR1 as MDHEN and CDR2 as SYDVKM. V was clipped by 8 bases and J by 7 bases, with 18 bases between them. The CDR3 bases are TGTGCCAGCCTCCCCCCCGGGGGTTACAATTCACCCCTCCACTTT. Translating it yields CASLPPGGYNSPLHF.

The J gene is TRBJ1-2, the V gene TRBV2, with D possibly matching TRBD1 (5 bases). CDR3 size: 12 residues. V was trimmed by 5 bases and J by 8 bases, leaving 12 bases between them. CDR1 is SNHLY, CDR2 FYNNEI, per germline. CDR3 protein: CASSFGGGGYTF. The CDR3 DNA follows: TGTGCCAGCAGTTTTGGGGGAGGGGGCTACACCTTC.

The chain uses TRBV7-2 and TRBJ2-7; 9 positions agree with TRBD1. Germline V gene lookup returns CDR1 SGHTA and CDR2 FQGNSA. CDR3 length: 15 amino acids. V gave up 0 bases and J gave up 4 bases; unmatched junction bases: 4. The CDR3 bases are TGTGCCAGCAGCTTAGCTCGGACAGGGGTGTACGAGCAGTACTTC. Its protein is CASSLARTGVYEQYF.

The chain links TRBV2 to TRBJ2-7, with 7 bases matching TRBD1. Germline CDR1 is SNHLY and CDR2 is FYNNEI. The junction had 11 bases not matched to a gene; V was cut back by 7 bases and J by 5 bases. The CDR3 covers 14 residues. In DNA, the CDR3 is TGTGCCAGCACCGAAGGGGGACAGAGCCACGAGCAGTACTTC. Translation gives CASTEGGQSHEQYF. Full variable domain (remainder filled in from reference TRBV2 and TRBJ2-7): EPEVTQTPSHQVTQMGQEVILRCVPISNHLYFYWYRQILGQKVEFLVSFYNNEISEKSEIFDDQFSVERPDGSNFTLKIRSTKLEDSAMYFCASTEGGQSHEQYFGPGTRLTVT.